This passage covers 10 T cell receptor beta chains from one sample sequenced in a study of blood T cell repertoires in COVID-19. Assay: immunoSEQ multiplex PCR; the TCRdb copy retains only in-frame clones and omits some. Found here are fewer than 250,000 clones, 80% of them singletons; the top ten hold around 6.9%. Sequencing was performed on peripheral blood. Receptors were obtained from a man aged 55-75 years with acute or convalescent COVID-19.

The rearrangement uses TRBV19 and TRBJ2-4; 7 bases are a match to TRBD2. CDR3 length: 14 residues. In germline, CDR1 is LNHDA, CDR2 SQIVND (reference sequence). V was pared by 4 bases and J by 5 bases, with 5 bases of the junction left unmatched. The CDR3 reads CASSKRGMENIQYF. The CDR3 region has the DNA TGTGCCAGTAGTAAGCGGGGAATGGAAAACATTCAGTACTTC.

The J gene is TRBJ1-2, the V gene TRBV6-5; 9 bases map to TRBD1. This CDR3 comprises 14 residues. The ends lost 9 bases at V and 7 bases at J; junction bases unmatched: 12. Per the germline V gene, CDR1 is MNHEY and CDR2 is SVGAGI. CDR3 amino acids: CASYTGGPRGGYTF. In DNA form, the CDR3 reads TGTGCCAGTTATACAGGGGGCCCTAGGGGTGGCTACACCTTC.

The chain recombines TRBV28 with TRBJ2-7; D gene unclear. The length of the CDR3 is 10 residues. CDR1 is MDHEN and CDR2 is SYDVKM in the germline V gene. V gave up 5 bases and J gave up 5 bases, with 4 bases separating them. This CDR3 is CASSLDEQYF. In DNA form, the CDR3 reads TGTGCCAGCAGTCTTGACGAGCAGTACTTC.

This CDR3 reads CASRSWTGQGLDGYTF. In nucleotides, the CDR3 is TGCGCCAGCAGGAGTTGGACGGGACAGGGGCTCGATGGCTACACCTTC. The chain joins TRBV4-1 to TRBJ1-2; 10 nucleotides align to TRBD1. The CDR3 runs to 16 residues. CDR1 and CDR2 from the germline V gene are MGHRA and YSYEKL. After removal of 6 bases from V and 6 bases from J, the junction contained 13 bases not matched to a gene.

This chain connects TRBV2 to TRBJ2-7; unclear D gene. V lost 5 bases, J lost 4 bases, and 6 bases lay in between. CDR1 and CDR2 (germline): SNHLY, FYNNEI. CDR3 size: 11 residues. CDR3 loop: CASSREYEQYF. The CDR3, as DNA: TGTGCCAGCAGTCGAGAATACGAGCAGTACTTC.

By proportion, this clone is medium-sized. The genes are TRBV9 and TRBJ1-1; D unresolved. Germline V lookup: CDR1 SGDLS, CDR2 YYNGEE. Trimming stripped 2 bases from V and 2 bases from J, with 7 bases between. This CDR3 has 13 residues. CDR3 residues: CASSVHINTEAFF. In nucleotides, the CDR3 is TGTGCCAGCAGCGTCCACATTAACACTGAAGCTTTCTTT.

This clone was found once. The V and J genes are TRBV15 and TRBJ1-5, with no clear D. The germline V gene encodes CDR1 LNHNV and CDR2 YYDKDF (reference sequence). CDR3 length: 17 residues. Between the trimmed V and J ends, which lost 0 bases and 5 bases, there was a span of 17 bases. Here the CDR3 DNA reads TGTGCCACCAGCAGAGATGCGGGAGAGACGGGATATCAGCCCCAGCATTTT. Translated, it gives CATSRDAGETGYQPQHF.

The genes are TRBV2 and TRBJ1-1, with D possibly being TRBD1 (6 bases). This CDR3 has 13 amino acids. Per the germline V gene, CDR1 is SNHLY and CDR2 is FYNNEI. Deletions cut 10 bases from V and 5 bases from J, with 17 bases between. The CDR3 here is CATSLGGRTEAFF. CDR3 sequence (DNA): TGTGCCACCTCTCTGGGGGGGCGGACTGAAGCTTTCTTT.

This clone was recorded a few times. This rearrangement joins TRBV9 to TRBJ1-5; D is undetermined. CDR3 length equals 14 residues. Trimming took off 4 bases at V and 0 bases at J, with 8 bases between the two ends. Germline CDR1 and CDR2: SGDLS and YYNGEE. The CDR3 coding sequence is TGTGCCAGCAGCTACGGGGATAGCAATCAGCCCCAGCATTTT. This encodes CASSYGDSNQPQHF.

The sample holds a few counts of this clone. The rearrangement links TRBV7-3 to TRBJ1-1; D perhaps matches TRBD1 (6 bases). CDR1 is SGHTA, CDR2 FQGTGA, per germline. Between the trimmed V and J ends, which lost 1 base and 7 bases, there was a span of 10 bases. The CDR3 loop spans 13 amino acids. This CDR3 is CASSLKEGGEAFF. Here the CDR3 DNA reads TGTGCCAGCAGCTTAAAGGAAGGGGGTGAAGCTTTCTTT.